One and the same sample provided the 9 T cell receptor beta chains below, sequenced in a study of T-cell memory formation after mild COVID-19. TCRdb re-called the 5' RACE reads with MiXCR, one entry per CDR3 protein. The sample has around 180,000 distinct CDR3 sequences; more than 15% are singletons. The sequencing sample was made of PBMCs or a T cell subset sorted from them (not recorded which). The receptors come from an adult woman who had mild COVID-19 (a few samples of this study predate the infection). Cell type and time point are not known.

This chain links TRBV12-3 or TRBV12-4 with TRBJ2-3; the D gene could be TRBD1 or TRBD2 (6 bases each). Trimming removed 3 bases from V and 5 bases from J, with 12 bases in between. The CDR3 has 14 residues. CDR3 bases: TGTGCCAGCAGTTTTCGGGGGCGCGAAGATACGCAGTATTTT. Residues: CASSFRGREDTQYF.

The chain employs TRBV7-2 and TRBJ2-5; 8 nucleotides line up with TRBD2. Germline lookup yields CDR1 SGHTA and CDR2 FQGNSA. J lost 5 bases, V lost 1 base, and 6 bases had no gene match. CDR3 length: 15 amino acids. The CDR3 is CASSLVGGGGETQYF. The CDR3, as DNA: TGTGCCAGCAGCTTAGTAGGCGGCGGGGGGGAGACCCAGTACTTC.

This clonotype was detected only a few times. This chain joins TRBV29-1 and TRBJ2-7; 9 bases line up with TRBD1. Germline CDR1 and CDR2: SQVTM and ANQGSEA. The CDR3 has 13 amino acids. V lost 3 bases and J lost 0; bases outside the gene matches: 0. The CDR3 loop is CSVETGGSYEQYF. DNA of the CDR3: TGCAGCGTTGAGACAGGGGGCTCCTACGAGCAGTACTTC.

The genes are TRBV5-1 and TRBJ2-7; tentatively, D is TRBD1 (7 bases). Trimming took off 4 bases at V and 6 bases at J, with 20 bases between the two ends. Germline values: CDR1 SGHRS, CDR2 YFSETQ. This CDR3 is 15 amino acids long. For the CDR3, the DNA is TGCGCCAGCAGCCCGAGACAGGGAGCGGGCGGCGAGCAGTACTTC. This encodes CASSPRQGAGGEQYF.

There are many counts of this clonotype. The CDR3: CSARDPLSLEQFF. CDR3 in DNA: TGCAGTGCTAGAGATCCCCTATCTTTGGAGCAGTTCTTC. The chain uses TRBV20-1 and TRBJ2-1; no clear D. The CDR3 consists of 13 residues. Germline V gene sequence: CDR1 DFQATT, CDR2 SNEGSKA (reference sequence). V lost 0 bases and J lost 10, with 13 bases in between.

This chain joins TRBV4-2 and TRBJ2-5; D is perhaps TRBD2 (6 bases). The germline CDR1 and CDR2 sequences are LGHNA and YNFKEQ. The CDR3 runs 15 residues. V lost 2 bases and J 4 bases, leaving 14 bases between the germline ends. CDR3 region: CASSQPGTGGETQYF. The CDR3 region has the DNA TGTGCCAGCAGCCAACCCGGGACCGGGGGAGAGACCCAGTACTTC.

In its sample, this clonotype was seen a few times. The junction differs from germline at one of its ends, possibly a read error. The chain couples TRBV7-7 to TRBJ2-7; 8 nucleotides match TRBD1. This CDR3 is built from 13 residues. Per the germline V gene, CDR1 is SSHAT and CDR2 is FNYEAQ (reference sequence). DNA for the CDR3: TGTGCTAGCAGCTCCTCCCCCGGGGACAGGCTCAACTTC. Residues: CASSSSPGDRLNF.

This clonotype was counted only a few times. This chain connects TRBV7-6 to TRBJ2-4; TRBD2 aligns across 14 bases. In germline, CDR1 is SGHVS, CDR2 FNYEAQ. The CDR3 is 17 residues long. V lost 3 bases, J lost 5 bases, and 6 bases stayed unmatched. The DNA for the CDR3 is TGTGCCAGCAGCTTGGGACTAGCGGGAGTCGGCCAAAACATTCAGTACTTC. Encoded protein: CASSLGLAGVGQNIQYF.

Only a few counts were recorded for this clonotype. This sequence joins TRBV20-1 and TRBJ1-1; D is perhaps TRBD1 (6 bases). The CDR3 totals 16 residues. Germline CDR1 DFQATT, CDR2 SNEGSKA (reference sequence). The germline V and J ends were trimmed by 1 base and 0 bases, with 15 bases remaining between them. The DNA of the CDR3 is TGCAGTGCTAGAGCAGGGGCCCGCGGGGTGAACACTGAAGCTTTCTTT. Encoded protein: CSARAGARGVNTEAFF.